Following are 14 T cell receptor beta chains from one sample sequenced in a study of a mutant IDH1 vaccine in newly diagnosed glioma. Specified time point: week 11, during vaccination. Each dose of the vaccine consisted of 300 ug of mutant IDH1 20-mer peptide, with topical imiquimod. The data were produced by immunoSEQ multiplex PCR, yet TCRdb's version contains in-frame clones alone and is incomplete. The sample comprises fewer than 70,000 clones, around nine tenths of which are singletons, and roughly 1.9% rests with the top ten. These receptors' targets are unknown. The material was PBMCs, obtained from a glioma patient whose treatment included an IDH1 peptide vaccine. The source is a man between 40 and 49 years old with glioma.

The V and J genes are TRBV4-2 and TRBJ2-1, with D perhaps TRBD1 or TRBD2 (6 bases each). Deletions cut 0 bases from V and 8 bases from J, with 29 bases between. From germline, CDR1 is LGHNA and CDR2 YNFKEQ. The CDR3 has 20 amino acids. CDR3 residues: CASSQDREPLQGLRGYEQFF. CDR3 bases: TGTGCCAGCAGCCAAGACCGGGAGCCACTACAGGGCCTTAGGGGTTATGAGCAGTTCTTC.

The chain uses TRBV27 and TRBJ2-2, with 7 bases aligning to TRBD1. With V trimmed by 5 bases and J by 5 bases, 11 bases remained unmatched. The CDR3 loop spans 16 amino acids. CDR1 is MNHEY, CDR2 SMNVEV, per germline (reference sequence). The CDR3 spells CASSLVPGQLTGELFF. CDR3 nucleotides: TGTGCCAGCAGTCTCGTGCCGGGACAGCTTACCGGGGAGCTGTTTTTT.

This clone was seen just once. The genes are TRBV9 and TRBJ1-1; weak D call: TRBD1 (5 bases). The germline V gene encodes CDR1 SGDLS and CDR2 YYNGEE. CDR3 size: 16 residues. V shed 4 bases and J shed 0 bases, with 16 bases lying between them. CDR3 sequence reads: CASSSGTATLNTEAFF. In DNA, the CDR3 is TGTGCCAGCAGCTCTGGGACGGCGACCTTGAACACTGAAGCTTTCTTT.

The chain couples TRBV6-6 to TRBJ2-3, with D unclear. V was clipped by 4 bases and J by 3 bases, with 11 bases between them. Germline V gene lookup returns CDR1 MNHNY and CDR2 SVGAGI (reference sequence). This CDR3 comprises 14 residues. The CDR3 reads CASSSLMGTDTQYF. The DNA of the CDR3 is TGTGCCAGCAGTTCCCTGATGGGGACAGATACGCAGTATTTT.

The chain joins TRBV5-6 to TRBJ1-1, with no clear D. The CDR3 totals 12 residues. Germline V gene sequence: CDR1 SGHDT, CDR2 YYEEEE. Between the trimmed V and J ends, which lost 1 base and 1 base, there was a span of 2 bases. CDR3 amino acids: CASSLSNTEAFF. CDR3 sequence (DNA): TGTGCCAGCAGCTTGTCGAACACTGAAGCTTTCTTT.

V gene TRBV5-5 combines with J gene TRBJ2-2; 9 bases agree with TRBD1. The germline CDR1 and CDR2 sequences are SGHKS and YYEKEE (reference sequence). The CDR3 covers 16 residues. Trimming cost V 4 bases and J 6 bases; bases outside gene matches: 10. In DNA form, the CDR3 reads TGTGCCAGCAGCCGACTCGGGACAGGGTCACCCGGGGAGCTGTTTTTT. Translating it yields CASSRLGTGSPGELFF.

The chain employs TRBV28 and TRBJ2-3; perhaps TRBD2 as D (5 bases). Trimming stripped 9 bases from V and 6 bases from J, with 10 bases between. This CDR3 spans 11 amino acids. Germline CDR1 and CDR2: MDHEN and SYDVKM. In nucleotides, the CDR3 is TGTGCCAGTGCGACGGGGGATACGCAGTATTTT. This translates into CASATGDTQYF.

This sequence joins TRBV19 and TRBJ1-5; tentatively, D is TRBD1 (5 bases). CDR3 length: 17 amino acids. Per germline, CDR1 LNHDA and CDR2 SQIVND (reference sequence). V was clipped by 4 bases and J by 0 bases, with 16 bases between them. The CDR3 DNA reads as TGTGCCAGTAGTAGACAAAGTGGGGCTTATAGCAATCAGCCCCAGCATTTT. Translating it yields CASSRQSGAYSNQPQHF.

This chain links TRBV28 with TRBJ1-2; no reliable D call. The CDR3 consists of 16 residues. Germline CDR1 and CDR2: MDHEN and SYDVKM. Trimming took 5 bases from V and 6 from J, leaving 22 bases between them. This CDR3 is CASSASTGRAADGYTF. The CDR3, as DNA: TGTGCCAGCAGTGCGTCAACCGGGAGGGCGGCGGATGGCTACACCTTC.

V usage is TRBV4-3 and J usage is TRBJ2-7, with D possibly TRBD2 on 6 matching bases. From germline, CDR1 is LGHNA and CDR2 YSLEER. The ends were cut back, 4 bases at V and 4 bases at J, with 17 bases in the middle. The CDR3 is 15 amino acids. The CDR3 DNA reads TGCGCCAGCAGCCCCAGTGCGGGGAAAGGGTACGAGCAGTACTTC. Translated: CASSPSAGKGYEQYF.

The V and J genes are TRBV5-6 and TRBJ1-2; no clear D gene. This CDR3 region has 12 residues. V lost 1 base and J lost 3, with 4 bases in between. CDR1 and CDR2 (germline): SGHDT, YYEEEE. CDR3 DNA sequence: TGTGCCAGCAGCTTGCAGTACTATGGCTACACCTTC. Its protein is CASSLQYYGYTF.

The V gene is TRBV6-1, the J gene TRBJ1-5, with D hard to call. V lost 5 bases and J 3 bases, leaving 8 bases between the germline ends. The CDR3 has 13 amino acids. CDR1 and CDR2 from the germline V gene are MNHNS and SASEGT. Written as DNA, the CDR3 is TGTGCCAGCAGTCCGGACCCCAATCAGCCCCAGCATTTT. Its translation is CASSPDPNQPQHF.

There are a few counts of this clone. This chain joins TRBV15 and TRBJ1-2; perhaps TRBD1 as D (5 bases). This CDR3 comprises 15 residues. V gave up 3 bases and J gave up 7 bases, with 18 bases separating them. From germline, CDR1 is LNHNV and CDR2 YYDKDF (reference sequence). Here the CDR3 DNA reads TGTGCCACCAGCAGGGGGGAGGTGGGGCAGGGTGGCTACACCTTC. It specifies CATSRGEVGQGGYTF.

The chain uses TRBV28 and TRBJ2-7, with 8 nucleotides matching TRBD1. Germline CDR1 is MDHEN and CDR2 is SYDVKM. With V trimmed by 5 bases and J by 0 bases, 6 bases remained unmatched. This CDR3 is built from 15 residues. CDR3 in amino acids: CASSGRGRPSYEQYF. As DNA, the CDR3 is TGTGCCAGCAGTGGCAGGGGGCGACCCTCCTACGAGCAGTACTTC.